This T cell receptor (beta chain) was identified during a study of shared clonotypes between healthy human individuals. Splitting the CD4+ cells yielded a CD45RA+ naive subset and a CD45RA-negative memory subset. V was pared by 3 bases and J by 8 bases, with 11 bases between. Per the germline V gene, CDR1 is GTSNPN and CDR2 is SVGIG (reference sequence). The CDR3 extends over 12 amino acids. Clones were read by immunoSEQ multiplex PCR, and TCRdb kept only the in-frame ones, dropping some. The data contain more than 1 million clones, around 78% of them singletons. This clonotype originated in a man between 18 and 29 years old in good health. Some clones in this sample may be carry-over from other donors' samples. The specimen was memory CD4+ T cells from PBMCs. Sample subset: CD45RA-negative fraction. The gene calls are TRBV30 and TRBJ2-1; D is uncertain. The CDR3 region is CAWSQAFDEQFF. In DNA form, the CDR3 reads TGTGCCTGGAGCCAGGCTTTCGATGAGCAGTTCTTC.